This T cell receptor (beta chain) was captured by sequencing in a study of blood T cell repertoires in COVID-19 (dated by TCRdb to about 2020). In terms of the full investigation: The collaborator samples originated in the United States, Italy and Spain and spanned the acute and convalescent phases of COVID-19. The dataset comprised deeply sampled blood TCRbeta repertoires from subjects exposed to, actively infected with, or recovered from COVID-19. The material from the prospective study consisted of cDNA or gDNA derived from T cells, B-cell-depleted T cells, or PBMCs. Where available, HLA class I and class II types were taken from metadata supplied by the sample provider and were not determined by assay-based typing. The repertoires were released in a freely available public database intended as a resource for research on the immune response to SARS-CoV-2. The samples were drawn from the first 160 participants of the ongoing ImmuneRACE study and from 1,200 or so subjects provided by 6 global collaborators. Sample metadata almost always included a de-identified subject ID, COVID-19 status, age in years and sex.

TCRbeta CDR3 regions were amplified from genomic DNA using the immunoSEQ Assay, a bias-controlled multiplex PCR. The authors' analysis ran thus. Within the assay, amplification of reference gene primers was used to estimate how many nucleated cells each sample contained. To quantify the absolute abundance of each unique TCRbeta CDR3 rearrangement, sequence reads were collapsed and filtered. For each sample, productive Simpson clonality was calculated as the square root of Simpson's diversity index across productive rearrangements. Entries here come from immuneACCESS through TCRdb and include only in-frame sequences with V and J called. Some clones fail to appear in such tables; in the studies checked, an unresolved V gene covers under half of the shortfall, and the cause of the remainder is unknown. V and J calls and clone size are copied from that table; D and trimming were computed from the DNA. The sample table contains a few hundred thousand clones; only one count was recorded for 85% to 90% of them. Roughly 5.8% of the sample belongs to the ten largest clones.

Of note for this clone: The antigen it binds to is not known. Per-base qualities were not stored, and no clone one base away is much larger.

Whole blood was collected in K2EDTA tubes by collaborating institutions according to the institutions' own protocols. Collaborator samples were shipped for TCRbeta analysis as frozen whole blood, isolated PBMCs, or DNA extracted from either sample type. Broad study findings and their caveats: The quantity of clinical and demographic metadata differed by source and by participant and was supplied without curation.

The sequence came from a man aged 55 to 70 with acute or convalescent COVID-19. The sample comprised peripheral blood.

In nucleotide form, the sequence is TGTGCCAGCAGCCCCCAGTTACTAGCGGGTGGCTCCTACAATGAGCAGTTCTTC. Protein translation: CASSPQLLAGGSYNEQFF. The sequence joins TRBV14 to TRBJ2-1, with 9 middle bases fitting TRBD2. For CDR1 and CDR2, the germline V gene lists SGHDN and FVKESK. Taken from cysteine to phenylalanine, the CDR3 has 18 residues. CDR3 DNA only is kept here, 54 bases in frame from base 1. Germline trimming amounts to 4 bases on V and 0 bases on J, with 10 as the count of junction bases outside the gene matches. Joined to the reference TRBV14 and TRBJ2-1 proteins, this CDR3 gives the full variable domain: EAGVTQFPSHSVIEKGQTVTLRCDPISGHDNLYWYRRVMGKEIKFLLHFVKESKQDESGMPNNRFLAERTGGTYSTLKVQPAELEDSGVYFCASSPQLLAGGSYNEQFFGPGTRLTVL.